These 27 T cell receptor beta chains were all obtained from the same sample, sequenced in a study of blood T cell repertoires in COVID-19 (dated by TCRdb to between 2020 and 2021). Preparation of the library involved the immunoSEQ multiplex PCR assay. The table was pulled from immuneACCESS by TCRdb, which kept in-frame rearrangements only. Such tables lose some clones; where checked, under half of the loss comes from unresolved V genes, and the rest has no known cause. Within this sample are about 160,000 clones, with 75% to 90% of them counted one time only. The ten most abundant clones make up about 3% of the sample. Sequenced input: peripheral blood. These receptors originate from a human donor with acute or convalescent COVID-19. The donor label of this sample is uncertain.

The chain joins TRBV5-5 to TRBJ1-5, with a possible D match to TRBD1 (5 bases). Germline CDR1 is SGHKS and CDR2 is YYEKEE (reference sequence). The length of the CDR3 is 15 residues. Trimming removed 1 base from V and 3 bases from J, with 11 bases in between. CDR3 nucleotides: TGTGCCAGCAGCTTGTTGGCAGGGCCCAATCAGCCCCAGCATTTT. Protein sequence: CASSLLAGPNQPQHF.

The rearrangement joins TRBV10-3 to TRBJ1-1, with 10 bases aligning to TRBD1. The CDR3 runs 14 residues. The V and J ends lost 6 bases and 7 bases, in that order; junction bases with no gene match: 8. Germline V CDR1 and CDR2: ENHRY, SYGVKD. The chain's CDR3 is CAIREPGQGNEAFF. CDR3 bases: TGTGCCATCAGGGAACCGGGACAGGGGAATGAAGCTTTCTTT.

The rearrangement uses TRBV10-3 and TRBJ2-3; tentatively, D is TRBD2 (6 bases). The germline CDR1 and CDR2 sequences are ENHRY and SYGVKD. This CDR3 has 13 residues. V shed 5 bases and J shed 2 bases, with 8 bases lying between them. CDR3 region: CAISTSTTDTQYF. The CDR3 DNA follows: TGTGCCATCAGTACTAGCACCACAGATACGCAGTATTTT.

About this clone: At the DNA level, this CDR3 is encoded by other sequences in the same sample as well. The chain joins TRBV18 to TRBJ1-1, with D perhaps matching TRBD1 (5 bases). Germline V gives CDR1 KGHSH, CDR2 LQKENI. The CDR3 covers 14 residues. Trimming shortened V by 1 base and J by 0 bases, and 6 bases separated the two germline ends. Written as DNA, the CDR3 is TGTGCCAGCTCACCACAGGGGATGAACACTGAAGCTTTCTTT. This codes for CASSPQGMNTEAFF. Full variable domain (remainder filled in from reference TRBV18 and TRBJ1-1): NAGVMQNPRHLVRRRGQEARLRCSPMKGHSHVYWYRQLPEEGLKFMVYLQKENIIDESGMPKERFSAEFPKEGPSILRIQQVVRGDSAAYFCASSPQGMNTEAFFGQGTRLTVV.

The J gene is TRBJ1-1, the V gene TRBV9; 7 bases are shared with TRBD1. Trimming removed 4 bases from V and 5 bases from J; junction bases left unmatched: 11. CDR1 and CDR2 (germline): SGDLS, YYNGEE. The CDR3 consists of 15 residues. As DNA, the CDR3 is TGTGCCAGCAGCCCGCGGAGGGGGCTCGGGACTGAAGCTTTCTTT. Its translation is CASSPRRGLGTEAFF.

The genes are TRBV28 and TRBJ1-5, with D perhaps matching TRBD1 (5 bases). CDR1 and CDR2 (germline): MDHEN, SYDVKM. The ends were cut back, 2 bases at V and 5 bases at J, with 13 bases in the middle. This CDR3 is built from 15 residues. The DNA of the CDR3 is TGTGCCAGCAGTTTAGGAGGGGCCGGGGATCAGCCCCAGCATTTT. Its translation: CASSLGGAGDQPQHF.

This clone has just one count. The chain carries TRBV19 and TRBJ2-7; 8 bases align to TRBD2. The CDR3 is 15 amino acids. Germline loops: CDR1 LNHDA, CDR2 SQIVND (reference sequence). With 4 bases clipped from V and 3 bases from J, the junction kept 8 bases outside the gene matches. CDR3 nucleotide sequence: TGTGCCAGTAGTAACTACCGGGGGGGGAACTACGAGCAGTACTTC. Its protein is CASSNYRGGNYEQYF.

The rearrangement uses TRBV3-1 (or the pseudogene TRBV3-2) and TRBJ1-1; 9 bases fit TRBD1. CDR1 LGHDT and CDR2 YNNKEL come from the germline V gene (reference sequence). After removal of 4 bases from V and 7 bases from J, the junction contained 10 bases not matched to a gene. The CDR3 is made up of 15 amino acids. The CDR3 loop is CASSRPGTGRIEAFF. CDR3 coding DNA: TGTGCCAGCAGCCGTCCCGGGACAGGGAGGATTGAAGCTTTCTTT.

V gene TRBV7-6 combines with J gene TRBJ1-6; 8 bases match TRBD1. Germline V lookup: CDR1 SGHVS, CDR2 FNYEAQ. The ends lost 5 bases at V and 6 bases at J; junction bases unmatched: 3. The CDR3 spans 14 residues. The CDR3 bases are TGTGCCAGCAGCGCACAGGGGGGTAATTCACCCCTCCACTTT. It yields the protein CASSAQGGNSPLHF.

The rearrangement links TRBV3-1 (or the pseudogene TRBV3-2) to TRBJ1-3; D might be TRBD1 (5 bases). This CDR3 has 14 residues. Germline CDR1 LGHDT, CDR2 YNNKEL (reference sequence). Trimming stripped 1 base from V and 4 bases from J, with 8 bases between. CDR3 in amino acids: CASSQAGGGNTIYF. In DNA form, the CDR3 reads TGTGCCAGCAGCCAAGCGGGGGGAGGAAACACCATATATTTT.

The chain has TRBV19 and TRBJ1-1; D not resolved. Germline loops: CDR1 LNHDA, CDR2 SQIVND (reference sequence). Deletions cut 5 bases from V and 4 bases from J, with 11 bases between. CDR3 size: 13 residues. The CDR3 DNA follows: TGTGCCAGTAGTCCCACATCGGGCACTGAAGCTTTCTTT. It yields the protein CASSPTSGTEAFF.

This chain joins TRBV10-3 and TRBJ1-6, with a weak D call TRBD1 (6 bases). The CDR3 loop spans 13 amino acids. Trimming left V 6 bases short and J 7 bases short, with 10 bases between. Per the germline V gene, CDR1 is ENHRY and CDR2 is SYGVKD. As DNA, the CDR3 is TGTGCCATCAGAACAGGGCCCAATTCACCCCTCCACTTT. Translation gives CAIRTGPNSPLHF.

The chain carries TRBV11-2 and TRBJ2-2; D call uncertain. The ends were cut back, 3 bases at V and 1 base at J, with 9 bases in the middle. From germline, CDR1 is SGHAT and CDR2 FQNNGV. The CDR3 runs 15 residues. CDR3 sequence reads: CASSFSGWNTGELFF. CDR3 coding DNA: TGTGCCAGCAGCTTCTCCGGGTGGAACACCGGGGAGCTGTTTTTT.

The chain has TRBV3-1 (or the pseudogene TRBV3-2) and TRBJ1-4; D not certain. The CDR3 has 14 amino acids. V was pared by 6 bases and J by 8 bases, with 16 bases between. In germline, CDR1 is LGHDT, CDR2 YNNKEL (reference sequence). CDR3 residues: CASSFTFRKEKLFF. DNA for the CDR3: TGTGCCAGCAGTTTCACTTTCAGGAAGGAAAAACTGTTTTTT.

The rearrangement links TRBV21-1 to TRBJ1-5. TRBV21-1 is designated a pseudogene. CDR3 length: 16 amino acids. The DNA for the CDR3 is TGTGCCAGCAGCAGACCCGATGGGGGGTTCAATCAGCCCCAGCATTTT. Protein product: CASSRPDGGFNQPQHF.

This clone was recorded only once. This chain connects TRBV30 to TRBJ1-1; D remains unclear. The CDR3 spans 13 residues. Deletions cut 8 bases from V and 1 base from J, with 14 bases between. CDR1 GTSNPN and CDR2 SVGIG come from the germline V gene (reference sequence). This CDR3 is CAGVPAGNTEAFF. CDR3 nucleotide sequence: TGTGCCGGAGTTCCGGCCGGGAACACTGAAGCTTTCTTT.

This sequence joins TRBV27 and TRBJ2-1; a possible D gene is TRBD1 (5 bases). The CDR3 totals 13 residues. Trimming cost V 5 bases and J 5 bases, with 10 bases left between them. Germline V gene data show CDR1 as MNHEY and CDR2 as SMNVEV (reference sequence). CDR3 sequence (DNA): TGTGCCAGCAGTCCGGACACCAACAATGAGCAGTTCTTC. Translation: CASSPDTNNEQFF.

The chain links TRBV7-3 to TRBJ2-2; D is uncertain. Trimming removed 5 bases at V and 2 bases at J, with 9 bases between. Germline lookup yields CDR1 SGHTA and CDR2 FQGTGA. The CDR3 runs to 14 residues. The CDR3 coding sequence is TGTGCCAGCAGCGGCATCCATAACACCGGGGAGCTGTTTTTT. Translated: CASSGIHNTGELFF.

The count of this clone is one. V is TRBV3-1 (or the pseudogene TRBV3-2) and J is TRBJ1-6; TRBD1 matches at 9 bases. Germline V gene lookup returns CDR1 LGHDT and CDR2 YNNKEL (reference sequence). This CDR3 contains 16 residues. V was pared by 7 bases and J by 10 bases, with 14 bases of the junction left unmatched. CDR3 bases: TGTGCCAGCACCCTCTCCGGGGGACAGGGAGGCTCACCCCTCCACTTT. Translating gives CASTLSGGQGGSPLHF.

This clone was found a few times. The J gene is TRBJ2-7, the V gene TRBV7-2; 8 positions match TRBD2. V lost 5 bases to trimming and J lost 0 bases; unmatched junction nucleotides: 6. CDR1 SGHTA and CDR2 FQGNSA come from the germline V gene. The CDR3 consists of 15 residues. CDR3 region: CASSPGGASSYEQYF. CDR3 coding DNA: TGTGCCAGCAGCCCGGGGGGGGCAAGCTCCTACGAGCAGTACTTC.

The V call is TRBV9, the J call TRBJ1-2; 8 nucleotides match TRBD1. Germline assignment: CDR1 SGDLS and CDR2 YYNGEE. J lost 6 bases, V lost 0 bases, and 10 bases had no gene match. This CDR3 spans 16 amino acids. Written as DNA, the CDR3 is TGTGCCAGCAGCGTAGCTCTTGCCGGACAGGGCGATGGCTACACCTTC. Translating gives CASSVALAGQGDGYTF.

The chain's CDR3 is CASSQGQGSSEQYF. CDR3 bases: TGTGCCAGTAGTCAGGGACAGGGGTCATCCGAGCAGTACTTC. This chain connects TRBV19 to TRBJ2-7; 10 nucleotides match TRBD1. V lost 5 bases, J lost 6 bases, and 7 bases stayed unmatched. From germline, CDR1 is LNHDA and CDR2 SQIVND (reference sequence). The CDR3 contains 14 residues.

The V gene is TRBV24-1, the J gene TRBJ2-3, with D perhaps TRBD1 (6 bases). The CDR3 contains 14 residues. In germline, CDR1 is KGHDR, CDR2 SFDVKD. V was trimmed by 6 bases and J by 0 bases, leaving 9 bases between them. DNA for the CDR3: TGTGCCACCAGTAGGGGGATTAGCACAGATACGCAGTATTTT. Translated: CATSRGISTDTQYF.

This sequence joins TRBV7-7 and TRBJ2-2; 13 positions agree with TRBD2. V shed 4 bases and J 8 bases; nucleotides not matched to a gene: 4. CDR1 is SSHAT, CDR2 FNYEAQ, per germline (reference sequence). The CDR3 consists of 15 residues. The CDR3 spells CASSWGTSGVGELFF. In DNA, the CDR3 is TGTGCCAGCAGCTGGGGGACTAGCGGGGTAGGGGAGCTGTTTTTT. Full variable domain (outside the CDR3, taken from reference TRBV7-7 and TRBJ2-2): GAGVSQSPRYKVTKRGQDVTLRCDPISSHATLYWYQQALGQGPEFLTYFNYEAQPDKSGLPSDRFSAERPEGSISTLTIQRTEQRDSAMYRCASSWGTSGVGELFFGEGSRLTVL.

There are a few counts of this clone. The chain links TRBV18 to TRBJ1-2; D may be TRBD1 (6 bases). V lost 2 bases to trimming and J lost 8 bases, with 27 bases between them. This CDR3 has 18 amino acids. The germline CDR1 and CDR2 sequences are KGHSH and LQKENI. CDR3 amino acids: CASSPFSGTGWNLGGYTF. As DNA, the CDR3 is TGTGCCAGCTCACCATTCTCCGGAACAGGGTGGAATTTGGGCGGCTACACCTTC.

The chain combines TRBV12-3 or TRBV12-4 with TRBJ2-7; D unclear. The V end lost 3 bases, the J end lost 6 bases, and 9 bases lay between the germline ends. The CDR3 consists of 12 residues. The CDR3 here is CASSFYPGEQYF. For the CDR3, the DNA is TGTGCCAGCAGTTTTTACCCGGGCGAGCAGTACTTC.

This clone was counted only a few times. The CDR3 loop reads CATSRDRLAGGRDTQYF. CDR3 DNA: TGTGCCACCAGCAGAGATAGGCTAGCGGGGGGGCGAGATACGCAGTATTTT. The chain recombines TRBV15 with TRBJ2-3, with 12 bases matching TRBD2. With 0 bases clipped from V and 5 bases from J, the junction kept 6 bases outside the gene matches. Germline loops: CDR1 LNHNV, CDR2 YYDKDF (reference sequence). This CDR3 is built from 17 residues.